The clone carrying this T cell receptor (beta chain) was counted only a few times. As yet, its antigen is unknown. The length of the CDR3 is 15 residues. Germline assignment: CDR1 KGHSH and CDR2 LQKENI. After removal of 5 bases from V and 4 bases from J, the junction contained 7 bases not matched to a gene. Libraries of TCR beta came from quantitative 5'-RACE with molecular barcodes. TCRdb passed the 5' RACE reads through MiXCR, listing each CDR3 protein once. Found here are just under 550,000 distinct CDR3 sequences, 9.5% to 15% of them singletons; the top ten hold 6.8%. The data are from a study of CD8 T cells in ankylosing spondylitis. Study outcomes and limitations: Eight or nine highly homologous variants formed a TCR beta motif that appeared characteristic of ankylosing spondylitis blood.

The V call is TRBV18, the J call TRBJ2-2; 7 bases fit TRBD1. The TCR originated in a male donor with ankylosing spondylitis. What was sequenced was blood, either unsorted or a sorted T cell fraction (not recorded which). The CDR3 is CASSTTGDATGELFF. DNA of the CDR3: TGTGCCAGCTCAACAACAGGGGATGCCACCGGGGAGCTGTTTTTT.